This TCR beta chain derives from a study of blood T cell repertoires in COVID-19. Study context: COVID-19 samples from acute and convalescent phases originated in the United States, Italy and Spain. In each case, the material was cDNA or gDNA derived from T cells, B-cell-depleted T cells, or PBMCs.

Germline-derived CDR1 and CDR2 are SGHAT and FQNNGV. V dropped 4 bases and J dropped 6 bases, with 16 bases sitting between them. The CDR3 has 15 amino acids. Per the original methods: Reference gene primers were amplified, and this amplification served to estimate nucleated cell counts. The assay was immunoSEQ multiplex PCR, and TCRdb's table has in-frame clones only and misses some. That table supplies the V and J calls and clone size; D and trimming were determined from the DNA. This table holds 80,000 to 90,000 clones, around 90% found once. The TCR was taken from a man aged 40-49 years with acute or convalescent COVID-19. This rearrangement joins TRBV11-2 to TRBJ1-5, with D perhaps TRBD1 (6 bases). The sequenced material came from peripheral blood. DNA for the CDR3: TGTGCCAGCAGCTGGGACGGGACACCCCTTCAGCCCCAGCATTTT. Protein: CASSWDGTPLQPQHF.